This T cell receptor beta chain is from a study of cytomegalovirus exposure and HLA in healthy donors. Broader study findings: Rare sequences made up most TCRs, while some public TCRs were found in many donors.

The protocol was immunoSEQ multiplex PCR, while the TCRdb copy is restricted to in-frame clones and leaves out a portion. The sample lists 160,000 or so clones, 70% to 90% occurring once. The CDR3 totals 13 residues. V lost 5 bases and J lost 6; bases outside the gene matches: 6. Germline CDR1 SNHLY, CDR2 FYNNEI. In the case of this clone: Its antigen is not known.

The sample consisted of PBMCs. This TCR was sampled from a man aged 18 to 29 in good health and CMV-seronegative. V gene TRBV2 combines with J gene TRBJ2-7; 8 nucleotides align to TRBD2. CDR3 loop: CASSTGLDAEQYF. The DNA of the CDR3 is TGTGCCAGCAGTACGGGACTAGACGCCGAGCAGTACTTC.